The TCR beta chain described here comes from a study of metastatic and nonmetastatic thyroid tumors. Regarding the study as a whole: Benign nodules reportedly had significantly lower TCR beta diversity than malignant thyroid tumors in blood and tumor.

J was trimmed by 7 bases and V by 2 bases; bases with no gene match: 5. In germline, CDR1 is MNHEY, CDR2 SMNVEV (reference sequence). The CDR3 has 15 residues. No treatment had been given to any patient before thyroid surgery. Methods used by the authors: Differences in CDR3 between clinicopathological groups were drawn on to build a classifier intended to discriminate distant-metastatic papillary thyroid cancer patients. MiXCR reprocessed the PCR reads for TCRdb. The V and J calls and clone size are TCRdb's, not the authors'. The profile covers almost 35,000 clones, with about a sixth appearing a single time and 3% to 4% taken by the ten largest. This clone occurred many times. The antigen is not known.

The chain has TRBV27 and TRBJ2-1; 10 nucleotides match TRBD2. The sample consisted of blood. This clonotype was sampled from a female donor with papillary thyroid cancer or a benign thyroid nodule (not recorded which). Some clones in this sample may be carry-over from other donors' samples. Written as DNA, the CDR3 is TGTGCCAGCAGTTTAAGCGGGAGGGCGGGTAATGAGCAGTTCTTC. This gives the protein CASSLSGRAGNEQFF.